This T cell receptor (beta chain) emerged from a study of blood T cell repertoires in COVID-19. At the level of the study: The cDNA or gDNA used as material had been derived from T cells, B-cell-depleted T cells, or PBMCs.

Original data processing: Amplification of reference gene primers provided the estimated nucleated cell counts. Assay: immunoSEQ multiplex PCR; the TCRdb copy retains only in-frame clones and omits some. From that table come the V and J calls and clone size; the DNA was used to work out D and trimming. Of more than 250,000 clones listed, around 89% are singletons. The CDR3 length is 12 residues. V was pared by 5 bases and J by 6 bases, with 10 bases between. CDR1 and CDR2 (germline): MNHEY, SMNVEV (reference sequence). Residents of approximately 25 US areas, aged roughly 18 to 90 years, made up the participants. Cohort assignment relied on participant-reported clinical history.

The receptor's source is a middle-aged woman with acute COVID-19. The sequenced sample consisted of PBMCs or T cells enriched from blood (not recorded which). V usage is TRBV27 and J usage is TRBJ1-1; TRBD1 is a possible D gene (5 bases). CDR3 sequence: CASSPGLPEAFF. Written as DNA, the CDR3 is TGTGCCAGCAGTCCAGGGTTGCCTGAAGCTTTCTTT.